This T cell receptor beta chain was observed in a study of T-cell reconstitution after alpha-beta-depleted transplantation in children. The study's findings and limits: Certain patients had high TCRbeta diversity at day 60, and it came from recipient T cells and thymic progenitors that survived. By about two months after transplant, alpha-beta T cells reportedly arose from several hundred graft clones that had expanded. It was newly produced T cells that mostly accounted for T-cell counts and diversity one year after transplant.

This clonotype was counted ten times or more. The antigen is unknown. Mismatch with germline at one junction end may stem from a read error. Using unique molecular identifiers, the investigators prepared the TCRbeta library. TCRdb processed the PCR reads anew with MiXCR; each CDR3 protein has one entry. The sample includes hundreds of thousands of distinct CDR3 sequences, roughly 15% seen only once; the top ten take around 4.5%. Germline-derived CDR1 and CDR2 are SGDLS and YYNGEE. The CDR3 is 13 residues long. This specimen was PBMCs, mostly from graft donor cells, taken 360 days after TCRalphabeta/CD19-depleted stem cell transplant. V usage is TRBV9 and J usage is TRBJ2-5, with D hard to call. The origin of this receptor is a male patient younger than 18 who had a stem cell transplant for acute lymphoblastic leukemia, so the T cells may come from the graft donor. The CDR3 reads CASSVDSRETQYF. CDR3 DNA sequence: TGTGCCAGCAGTGTAGATTCAAGGGAGACCCAGTACTTC.